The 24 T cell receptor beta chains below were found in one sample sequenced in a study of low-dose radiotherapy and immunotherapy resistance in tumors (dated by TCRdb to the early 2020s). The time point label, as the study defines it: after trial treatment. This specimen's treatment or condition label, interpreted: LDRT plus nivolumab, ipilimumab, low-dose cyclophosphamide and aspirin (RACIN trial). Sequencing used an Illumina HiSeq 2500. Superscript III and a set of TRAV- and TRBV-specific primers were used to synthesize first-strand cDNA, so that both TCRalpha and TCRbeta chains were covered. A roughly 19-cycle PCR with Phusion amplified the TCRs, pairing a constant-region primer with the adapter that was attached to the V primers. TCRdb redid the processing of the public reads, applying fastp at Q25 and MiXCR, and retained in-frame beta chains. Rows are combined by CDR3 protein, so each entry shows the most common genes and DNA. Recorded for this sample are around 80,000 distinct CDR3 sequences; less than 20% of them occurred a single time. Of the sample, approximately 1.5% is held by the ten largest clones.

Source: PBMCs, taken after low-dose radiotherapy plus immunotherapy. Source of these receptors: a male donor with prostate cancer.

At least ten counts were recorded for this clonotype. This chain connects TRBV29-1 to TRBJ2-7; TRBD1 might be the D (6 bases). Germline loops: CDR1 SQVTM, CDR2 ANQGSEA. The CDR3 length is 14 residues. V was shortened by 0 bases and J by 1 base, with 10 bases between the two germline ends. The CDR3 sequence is CSVEEGASSYEQYF. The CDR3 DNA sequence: TGCAGCGTTGAAGAGGGGGCTTCATCCTACGAGCAGTACTTC.

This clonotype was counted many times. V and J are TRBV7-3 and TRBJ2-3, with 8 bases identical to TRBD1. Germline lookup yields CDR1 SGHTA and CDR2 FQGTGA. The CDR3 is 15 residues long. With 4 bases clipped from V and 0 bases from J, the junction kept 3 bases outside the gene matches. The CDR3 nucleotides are TGTGCCAGCAGCTCACAGGGGGTGAGCACAGATACGCAGTATTTT. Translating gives CASSSQGVSTDTQYF. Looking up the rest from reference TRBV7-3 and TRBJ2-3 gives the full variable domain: GAGVSQTPSNKVTEKGKYVELRCDPISGHTALYWYRQSLGQGPEFLIYFQGTGAADDSGLPNDRFFAVRPEGSVSTLKIQRTERGDSAVYLCASSSQGVSTDTQYFGPGTRLTVL.

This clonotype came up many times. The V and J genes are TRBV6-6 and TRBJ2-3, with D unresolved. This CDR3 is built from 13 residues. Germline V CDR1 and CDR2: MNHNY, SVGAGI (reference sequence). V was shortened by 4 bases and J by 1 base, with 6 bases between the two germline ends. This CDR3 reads CASSLTGTDTQYF. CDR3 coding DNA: TGTGCCAGCAGTTTAACCGGCACAGATACGCAGTATTTT.

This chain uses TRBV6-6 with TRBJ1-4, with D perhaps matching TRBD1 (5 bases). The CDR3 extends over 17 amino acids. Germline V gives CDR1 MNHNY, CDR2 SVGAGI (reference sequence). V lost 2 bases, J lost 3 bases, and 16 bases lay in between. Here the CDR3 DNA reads TGTGCCAGCAGTTACGTGGGCAGGGCCGCGTCTAATGAAAAACTGTTTTTT. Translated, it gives CASSYVGRAASNEKLFF.

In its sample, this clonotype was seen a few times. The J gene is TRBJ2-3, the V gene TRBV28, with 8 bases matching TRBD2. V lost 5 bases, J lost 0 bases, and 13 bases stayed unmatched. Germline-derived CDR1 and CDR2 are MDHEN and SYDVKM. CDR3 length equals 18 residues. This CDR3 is CASSPSNALAASTDTQYF. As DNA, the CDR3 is TGTGCCAGCAGTCCCTCAAACGCACTAGCGGCTAGCACAGATACGCAGTATTTT.

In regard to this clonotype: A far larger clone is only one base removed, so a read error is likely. The DNA for the CDR3 is TGTGCCAGCCTTGGACAGGGGGCTGAGCAGTTCTTC. Translation: CASLGQGAEQFF. The chain has TRBV28 and TRBJ2-1; 11 bases map to TRBD1. J gave up 9 bases and V 8 bases, and 3 bases lay outside the gene matches. The germline CDR1 and CDR2 sequences are MDHEN and SYDVKM. The CDR3 has 12 amino acids.

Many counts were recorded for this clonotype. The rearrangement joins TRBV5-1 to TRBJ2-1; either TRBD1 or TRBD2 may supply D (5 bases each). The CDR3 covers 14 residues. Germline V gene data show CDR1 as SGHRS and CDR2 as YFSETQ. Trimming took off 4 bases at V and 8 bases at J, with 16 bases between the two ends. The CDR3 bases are TGCGCCAGCAGCGTGGGGGTAGCTAACGATGAGCAGTTCTTC. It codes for CASSVGVANDEQFF. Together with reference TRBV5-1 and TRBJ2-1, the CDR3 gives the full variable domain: KAGVTQTPRYLIKTRGQQVTLSCSPISGHRSVSWYQQTPGQGLQFLFEYFSETQRNKGNFPGRFSGRQFSNSRSEMNVSTLELGDSALYLCASSVGVANDEQFFGPGTRLTVL.

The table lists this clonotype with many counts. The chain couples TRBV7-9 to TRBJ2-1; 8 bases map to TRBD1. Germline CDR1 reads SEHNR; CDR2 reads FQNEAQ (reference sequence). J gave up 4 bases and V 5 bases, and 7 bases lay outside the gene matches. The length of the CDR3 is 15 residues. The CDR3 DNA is TGTGCCAGCAGCCCGGACAGGGTTGGGTACAATGAGCAGTTCTTC. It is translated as CASSPDRVGYNEQFF.

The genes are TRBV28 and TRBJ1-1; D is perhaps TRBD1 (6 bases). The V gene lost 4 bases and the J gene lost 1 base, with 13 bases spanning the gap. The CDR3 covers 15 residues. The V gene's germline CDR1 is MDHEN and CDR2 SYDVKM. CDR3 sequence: CASSWDIGGNTEAFF. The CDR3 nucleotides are TGTGCCAGCAGTTGGGACATAGGAGGGAACACTGAAGCTTTCTTT.

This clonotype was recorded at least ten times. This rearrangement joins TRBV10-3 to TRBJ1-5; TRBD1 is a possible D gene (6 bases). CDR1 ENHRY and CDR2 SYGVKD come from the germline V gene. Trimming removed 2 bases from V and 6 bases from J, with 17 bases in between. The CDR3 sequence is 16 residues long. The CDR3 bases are TGTGCCATCAGTGAGACGGGGGCAGGGATAGTTCAGCCCCAGCATTTT. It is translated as CAISETGAGIVQPQHF.

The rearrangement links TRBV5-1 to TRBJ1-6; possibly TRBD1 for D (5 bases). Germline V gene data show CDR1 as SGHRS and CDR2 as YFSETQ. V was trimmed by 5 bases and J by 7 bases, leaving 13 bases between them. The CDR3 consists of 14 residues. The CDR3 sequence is CASRSTEDNSPLHF. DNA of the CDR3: TGCGCCAGCAGGTCGACAGAGGACAATTCACCCCTCCACTTT.

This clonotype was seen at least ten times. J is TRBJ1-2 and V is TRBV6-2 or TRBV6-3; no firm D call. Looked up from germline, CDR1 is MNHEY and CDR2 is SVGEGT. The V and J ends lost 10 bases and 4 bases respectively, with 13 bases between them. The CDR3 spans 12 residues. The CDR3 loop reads CAISEGFYGYTF. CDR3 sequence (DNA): TGTGCCATCTCCGAGGGATTCTATGGCTACACCTTC.

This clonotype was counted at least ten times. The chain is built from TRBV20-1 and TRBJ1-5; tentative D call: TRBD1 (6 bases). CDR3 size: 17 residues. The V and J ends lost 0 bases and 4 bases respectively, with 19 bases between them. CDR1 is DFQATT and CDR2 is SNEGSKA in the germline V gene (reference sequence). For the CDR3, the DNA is TGCAGTGCTAGAGACCCTCGGGGGGGCGCCCCTAATCAGCCCCAGCATTTT. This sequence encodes CSARDPRGGAPNQPQHF.

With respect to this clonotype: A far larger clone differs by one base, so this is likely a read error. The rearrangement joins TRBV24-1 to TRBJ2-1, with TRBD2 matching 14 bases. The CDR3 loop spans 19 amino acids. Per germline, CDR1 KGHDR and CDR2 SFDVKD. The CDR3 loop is CASQVPPGLAGAVDKEQFF. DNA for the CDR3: TGTGCCAGCCAAGTCCCCCCGGGACTAGCGGGAGCGGTGGACAAGGAGCAGTTCTTC.

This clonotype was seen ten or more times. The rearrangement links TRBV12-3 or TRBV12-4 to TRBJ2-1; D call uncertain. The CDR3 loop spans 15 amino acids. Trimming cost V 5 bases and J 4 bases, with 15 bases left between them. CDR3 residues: CASSPPPGHYNEQFF. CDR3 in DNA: TGTGCCAGCAGTCCCCCCCCCGGCCATTACAATGAGCAGTTCTTC.

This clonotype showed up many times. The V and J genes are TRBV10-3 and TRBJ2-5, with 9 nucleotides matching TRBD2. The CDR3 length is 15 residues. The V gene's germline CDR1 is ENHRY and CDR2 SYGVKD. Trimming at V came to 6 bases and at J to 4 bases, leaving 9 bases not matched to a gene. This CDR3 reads CAIRRSGSGIETQYF. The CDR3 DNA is TGTGCCATCAGACGTAGCGGGAGCGGCATAGAGACCCAGTACTTC.

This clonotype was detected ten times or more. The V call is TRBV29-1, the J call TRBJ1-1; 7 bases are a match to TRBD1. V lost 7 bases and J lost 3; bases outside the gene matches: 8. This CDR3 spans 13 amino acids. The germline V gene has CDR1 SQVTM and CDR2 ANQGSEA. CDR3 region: CSGGDRSYTEAFF. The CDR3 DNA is TGCAGCGGTGGGGACAGATCGTACACTGAAGCTTTCTTT.

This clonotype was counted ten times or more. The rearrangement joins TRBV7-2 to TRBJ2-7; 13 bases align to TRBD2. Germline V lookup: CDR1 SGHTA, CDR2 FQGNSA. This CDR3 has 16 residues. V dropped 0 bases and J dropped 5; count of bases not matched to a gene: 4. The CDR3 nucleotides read TGTGCCAGCAGCTTAGCAGGACTAGCGGGAGTTCACGAGCAGTACTTC. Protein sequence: CASSLAGLAGVHEQYF.

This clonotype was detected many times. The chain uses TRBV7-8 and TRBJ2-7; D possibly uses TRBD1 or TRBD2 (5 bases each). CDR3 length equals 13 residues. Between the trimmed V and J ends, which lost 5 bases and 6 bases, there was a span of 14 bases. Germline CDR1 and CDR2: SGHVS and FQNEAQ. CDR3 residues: CASSPGTSAEQYF. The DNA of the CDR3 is TGTGCCAGCAGCCCCGGGACCTCCGCCGAGCAGTACTTC.

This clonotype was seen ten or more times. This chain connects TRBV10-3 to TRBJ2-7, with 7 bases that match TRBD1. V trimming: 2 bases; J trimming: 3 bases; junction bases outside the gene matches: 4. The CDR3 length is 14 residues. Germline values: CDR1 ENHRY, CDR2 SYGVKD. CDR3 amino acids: CAISEGQELYEQYF. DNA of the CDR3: TGTGCCATCAGTGAGGGACAGGAGCTCTACGAGCAGTACTTC.

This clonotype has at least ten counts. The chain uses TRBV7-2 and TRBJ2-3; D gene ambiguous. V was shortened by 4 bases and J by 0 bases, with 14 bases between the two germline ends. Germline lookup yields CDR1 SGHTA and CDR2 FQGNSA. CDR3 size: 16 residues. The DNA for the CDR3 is TGTGCCAGCAGCTCAAGCTACTCCCCTAGCACAGATACGCAGTATTTT. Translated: CASSSSYSPSTDTQYF.

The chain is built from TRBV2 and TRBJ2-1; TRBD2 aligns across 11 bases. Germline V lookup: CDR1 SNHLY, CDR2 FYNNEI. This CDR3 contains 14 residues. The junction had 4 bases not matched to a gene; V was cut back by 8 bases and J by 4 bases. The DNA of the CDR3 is TGTGCCAGCCGGACTAGCGGGTCGTACAATGAGCAGTTCTTC. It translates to CASRTSGSYNEQFF.

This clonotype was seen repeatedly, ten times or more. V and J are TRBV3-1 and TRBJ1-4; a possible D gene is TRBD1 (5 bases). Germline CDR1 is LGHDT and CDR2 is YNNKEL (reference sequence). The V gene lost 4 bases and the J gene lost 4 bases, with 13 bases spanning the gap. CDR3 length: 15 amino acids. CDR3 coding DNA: TGTGCCAGCAGCCCCTCGACAGCGGGTAATGAAAAACTGTTTTTT. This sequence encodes CASSPSTAGNEKLFF.

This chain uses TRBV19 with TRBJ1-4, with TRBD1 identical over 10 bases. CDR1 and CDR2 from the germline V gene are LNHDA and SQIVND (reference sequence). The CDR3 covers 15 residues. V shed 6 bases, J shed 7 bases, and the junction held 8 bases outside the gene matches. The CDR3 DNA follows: TGTGCCAGTAGCCCGTTGGGGACAGGGGTTGAAAAACTGTTTTTT. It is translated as CASSPLGTGVEKLFF.